The sequence of this TCR beta chain was determined in a study of blood T cell repertoires in COVID-19. The V end was cut by 5 bases, the J end by 7 bases, with 17 bases between. The CDR3 is made up of 14 amino acids. From germline, CDR1 is SGHTA and CDR2 FQGNSA. Using immunoSEQ multiplex PCR, the repertoire was profiled, and TCRdb retains in-frame clones only, with some absent. Of roughly 290,000 clones in the sample, 87% were seen once. This TCR was recovered from a woman aged 40 to 50 who had recovered from COVID-19. The V call is TRBV7-2, the J call TRBJ1-2, with TRBD1 as a possible D gene (6 bases). Source material: PBMCs or T cells enriched from blood (not recorded which). CDR3 sequence: CASSPGDLRGGYTF. CDR3 in DNA: TGTGCCAGCAGCCCAGGGGACCTACGGGGTGGCTACACCTTC.